Sequencing of this T cell receptor (beta chain) was carried out in a study of T cell responses to AZD1222 COVID-19 vaccine. Study results and caveats: Clonal diversity was possibly underestimated, and the donors were mostly white British, with more females. No day 14 peak samples; only post-peak repertoires were characterized. Spike-specific TCR breadth and depth rose after two AZD1222 doses.

Assay used: immunoSEQ multiplex PCR; TCRdb lists only in-frame clones, some missing. The sample yields about 170,000 clones, over 75% seen once. With regard to this clone: Antigen unknown.

The input for sequencing was peripheral blood, taken on day 0 of AZD1222 vaccination. The TCR was taken from an adult in good health.

The CDR3 DNA reads as TGCAGCGGGACGACAGGGGGCCTTGAAGCTTTCTTT. Protein product: CSGTTGGLEAFF. The chain carries TRBV29-1 and TRBJ1-1; 10 bases match TRBD1. Looked up from germline, CDR1 is SQVTM and CDR2 is ANQGSEA. Trimming cost V 7 bases and J 7 bases; bases outside gene matches: 6. The CDR3 runs 12 residues.